The rows below give T cell receptor beta chains drawn from one sample of a study of human T cells and chemical hapten exposure. From the RACE reads, TCRdb called clonotypes with MiXCR, one entry per CDR3 protein. The sample lists around 110,000 distinct CDR3 sequences; 10% to 15% were seen once. The specimen comprised whole blood, sampled in connection with sensitization to the hapten diphenylcyclopropenone (DPC). These receptors came from a woman aged 45-60 years with alopecia areata. Some clones in this sample may be carry-over from other donors' samples. Both conserved end residues are part of each CDR3. The D gene is left open where the match is weak. Only some rows state a clone size, as once, few, many or a class for expanded clones.

V	J	size	D	CDR3	DNA
TRBV5-1	TRBJ1-4	few	NA	CASSAGTTSNEKLFF	TGCGCCAGCAGCGCCGGGACCACCAGTAATGAAAAACTGTTTTTT
TRBV7-9	TRBJ2-7	few	NA	CASSPPGQPYEQYF	TGTGCCAGCAGCCCCCCGGGGCAGCCCTACGAGCAGTACTTC
TRBV7-8	TRBJ1-6	few	TRBD1	CASSQVGGQRNSPLHF	TGTGCCAGCAGTCAAGTAGGGGGACAGAGAAATTCACCCCTCCACTTT
TRBV5-1	TRBJ2-3	once	TRBD1	CASRTGEDTDTQYF	TGCGCCAGCAGGACAGGGGAGGACACAGATACGCAGTATTTT
TRBV5-1	TRBJ2-1	NA	NA	CASSLAEGVRATRYNEQFF	TGCGCCAGCAGCTTGGCCGAGGGGGTGAGGGCTACCCGCTACAATGAGCAGTTCTTC
TRBV6-5	TRBJ2-1	few	NA	CASSPRRPYNEQFF	TGTGCCAGCAGTCCCCGCAGGCCCTACAATGAGCAGTTCTTC
TRBV18	TRBJ2-7	few	TRBD2	CASSSGTSALYEQYF	TGTGCCAGCTCATCCGGGACTAGCGCACTCTACGAGCAGTACTTC
TRBV11-2	TRBJ2-7	few	TRBD2	CASSLGVAGGYEQYF	TGTGCCAGCAGCTTAGGGGTAGCGGGGGGCTACGAGCAGTACTTC
TRBV5-1	TRBJ2-3	NA	TRBD2	CASSLVAGITDTQYF	TGCGCCAGCAGCTTGGTAGCGGGAATCACAGATACGCAGTATTTT
TRBV7-9	TRBJ2-3	NA	TRBD1	CASSPAGQDRDTQYF	TGTGCCAGCAGTCCTGCGGGACAGGACCGAGATACGCAGTATTTT
TRBV6-6	TRBJ1-5	NA	TRBD1	CASTIRGTGAQPQHF	TGTGCCAGCACCATCAGGGGGACAGGGGCTCAGCCCCAGCATTTT
TRBV11-2	TRBJ1-6	few	TRBD1	CASSLRTGASPLHF	TGTGCCAGCAGCCTGAGGACAGGGGCTTCACCCCTCCACTTT
TRBV6-6	TRBJ1-4	many	TRBD1	CASRYTGTGDEKLFF	TGTGCCAGCAGATACACCGGGACAGGAGATGAAAAACTGTTTTTT
TRBV7-6	TRBJ2-1	few	TRBD2	CASSLESGGGYNEQFF	TGTGCCAGCAGCTTAGAGAGCGGGGGAGGCTACAATGAGCAGTTCTTC
TRBV29-1	TRBJ2-5	NA	NA	CSGIQGSGETQYF	TGCAGCGGGATACAGGGCTCGGGAGAGACCCAGTACTTC
TRBV12-3/TRBV12-4	TRBJ1-5	few	NA	CASSLSRRSNQPQHF	TGTGCCAGCAGTTTGTCACGAAGAAGCAATCAGCCCCAGCATTTT
TRBV7-6	TRBJ2-2	many	TRBD2	CASESSGANTGELFF	TGTGCCAGCGAATCTAGCGGCGCGAACACCGGGGAGCTGTTTTTT
TRBV7-9	TRBJ2-2	NA	NA	CASSSLDPNTGELFF	TGTGCCAGCAGCTCCCTCGACCCGAACACCGGGGAGCTGTTTTTT
TRBV7-2	TRBJ2-3	NA	NA	CASKAPTDTQYF	TGTGCCAGCAAGGCGCCCACAGATACGCAGTATTTT
TRBV11-2	TRBJ2-7	few	NA	CASSETDSLTYEQYF	TGTGCCAGCAGCGAGACGGACTCATTGACCTACGAGCAGTACTTC
TRBV2	TRBJ2-7	few	TRBD1	CASTQDRLGEQYF	TGTGCCAGCACACAGGACAGGCTTGGAGAGCAGTACTTC
TRBV24-1	TRBJ2-1	NA	NA	CATSDFKDNEQFF	TGTGCCACCAGTGATTTCAAGGATAATGAGCAGTTCTTC
TRBV29-1	TRBJ2-1	NA	TRBD2	CSVERRGLAGGLQFF	TGCAGCGTTGAAAGGCGTGGACTAGCGGGGGGGCTGCAGTTCTTC
TRBV20-1	TRBJ2-3	many	NA	CSAPRLGTDTQYF	TGCAGTGCTCCTAGACTAGGCACAGATACGCAGTATTTT
TRBV7-6	TRBJ2-3	many	TRBD2	CASSLGGAGTDTQYF	TGTGCCAGCAGTCTCGGGGGGGCCGGCACAGATACGCAGTATTTT
TRBV7-2	TRBJ1-1	NA	NA	CASSLVVGSPTEAFF	TGTGCCAGCAGCTTAGTTGTAGGCAGCCCGACTGAAGCTTTCTTT
TRBV6-5	TRBJ2-2	few	NA	CASSLPTRQDPGELFF	TGTGCCAGCAGCCTACCGACCCGCCAAGATCCCGGGGAGCTGTTTTTT
TRBV29-1	TRBJ1-1	many	TRBD1	CSAQPRPGQAARQENTEAFF	TGCAGCGCACAACCCCGCCCGGGACAGGCAGCCAGACAAGAGAACACTGAAGCTTTCTTT
TRBV2	TRBJ2-5	few	NA	CASRNSGGETQYF	TGTGCCAGCAGAAACAGCGGAGGAGAGACCCAGTACTTC
TRBV19	TRBJ2-1	NA	NA	CASNPAINNEQFF	TGTGCCAGTAACCCAGCGATCAACAATGAGCAGTTCTTC
TRBV18	TRBJ2-4	many	NA	CASSPESGLNIQYF	TGTGCCAGCTCACCGGAAAGCGGTTTAAACATTCAGTACTTC
TRBV6-5	TRBJ1-5	few	TRBD1	CASSPDRASNQPQHF	TGTGCCAGCAGTCCCGACAGGGCTAGCAATCAGCCCCAGCATTTT
TRBV20-1	TRBJ1-1	few	NA	CSARAQGKKTEAFF	TGCAGTGCTAGGGCTCAGGGCAAGAAAACTGAAGCTTTCTTT
TRBV3-1	TRBJ2-7	NA	TRBD2	CASSPGATSGGTRPYF	TGTGCCAGCAGCCCGGGGGCAACTAGCGGGGGAACTCGGCCGTACTTC
TRBV5-1	TRBJ2-3	many	NA	CASRLGLSLDFSTDTQYF	TGCGCCAGCAGGTTAGGCCTCTCACTGGATTTTAGCACAGATACGCAGTATTTT
TRBV7-2	TRBJ2-3	NA	TRBD1	CASSPRDRVTDTQYF	TGTGCCAGCAGCCCCCGGGACAGGGTAACAGATACGCAGTATTTT
TRBV9	TRBJ2-7	few	NA	CASSVGERVSSYEQYF	TGTGCCAGCAGCGTAGGGGAGCGGGTGAGCTCCTACGAGCAGTACTTC
TRBV6-5	TRBJ2-7	NA	NA	CASSYSPFSSYEQYF	TGTGCCAGCAGTTACTCCCCATTTAGCTCCTACGAGCAGTACTTC
TRBV20-1	TRBJ2-3	many	TRBD2	CSLLPSGSLPDTQYF	TGCAGCCTTCTGCCTAGCGGGAGCCTCCCAGATACGCAGTATTTT
TRBV2	TRBJ2-7	few	NA	CASRFTVVGSYEQYF	TGTGCCAGCAGGTTCACAGTGGTGGGCTCCTACGAGCAGTACTTC
TRBV7-9	TRBJ1-6	NA	NA	CASSSGAAQSPLHF	TGTGCCAGCAGCTCGGGCGCGGCGCAGTCACCCCTCCACTTT
TRBV28	TRBJ1-4	NA	TRBD1	CASSIPGPTGEKLFF	TGTGCCAGCAGCATACCCGGGCCGACAGGGGAAAAACTGTTTTTT
TRBV7-9	TRBJ2-1	few	TRBD1	CASSLGLRGNEQFF	TGTGCCAGCAGCTTAGGACTCAGGGGGAATGAGCAGTTCTTC
TRBV20-1	TRBJ2-6	few	NA	CSALGGPGPGANVLTF	TGCAGTGCTTTGGGGGGCCCGGGTCCTGGGGCCAACGTCCTGACTTTC
TRBV20-1	TRBJ2-1	NA	TRBD2	CSAAGAGVAYNEQFF	TGCAGTGCTGCCGGAGCGGGAGTTGCCTACAATGAGCAGTTCTTC
TRBV12-3/TRBV12-4	TRBJ2-2	few	NA	CASNAQGLLNTGELFF	TGTGCCAGCAACGCCCAGGGTCTCCTGAACACCGGGGAGCTGTTTTTT
TRBV5-1	TRBJ1-2	few	TRBD1	CASRFNLGTGDGYTF	TGCGCCAGCAGATTCAATCTGGGGACAGGGGATGGCTACACCTTC
TRBV7-6	TRBJ1-3	many	NA	CASSGYSGNTIYF	TGTGCCAGCAGCGGGTACTCTGGAAACACCATATATTTT
TRBV21-1	TRBJ2-2	NA	NA	CASSNKGTGELFF	TGTGCCAGCAGCAATAAGGGAACCGGGGAGCTGTTTTTT
TRBV6-2/TRBV6-3	TRBJ2-5	few	NA	CASGGVQYF	TGTGCCAGCGGCGGTGTCCAGTACTTC
TRBV13	TRBJ1-1	many	TRBD1	CASSLKQGVRGSLEAFF	TGTGCCAGCAGCTTAAAACAGGGGGTCCGCGGCAGCCTTGAAGCTTTCTTT
TRBV5-1	TRBJ2-7	many	NA	CASSLDHEQYF	TGCGCCAGCAGCTTGGACCACGAGCAGTACTTC
TRBV7-9	TRBJ1-1	many	NA	CASRGEGEAFF	TGTGCCAGCAGGGGGGAGGGTGAAGCTTTCTTT
TRBV4-2	TRBJ2-3	many	TRBD2	CASSQAVASGATDTQYF	TGTGCCAGCAGCCAAGCGGTCGCTAGCGGGGCCACAGATACGCAGTATTTT
TRBV3-1	TRBJ1-5	many	TRBD1	CASSQFPTGGLSSNQPQHF	TGTGCCAGCAGCCAATTCCCGACAGGGGGCCTTTCTAGCAATCAGCCCCAGCATTTT
TRBV10-1	TRBJ2-3	many	TRBD2	CASNSGGAGTDTQYF	TGCGCCAGCAATAGCGGGGGGGCCGGCACAGATACGCAGTATTTT